These 22 T cell receptor beta chains were sequenced from one sample in a study of beta chain features in type 1 diabetes. Investigators reverse transcribed all isolated RNA, so they sequenced expressed TCRB transcripts. This table comes from immunoSEQ multiplex PCR, and its TCRdb copy is limited to in-frame clones, with some not included. The sample includes approximately 250,000 clones, approximately 25% of them seen just once. Study-wide results and limits: Moderate yet significant TCRB CDR3 shortening was seen in Type 1 diabetes patients in all four CD4+ subsets.

No antigen has been assigned to these receptors. Input material: naive CD4+ T cells from blood. Source of these receptors: a woman aged 25 to 39 with type 1 diabetes.

The sample holds a few counts of this clone. The chain couples TRBV6-4 to TRBJ2-5; D uncertain. Trimming removed 1 base at V and 1 base at J, with 7 bases between. The CDR3 extends over 14 amino acids. Per the germline V gene, CDR1 is MRHNA and CDR2 is SNTAGT. CDR3 residues: CASSDLRLQETQYF. The CDR3, as DNA: TGTGCCAGCAGTGACTTGAGGCTCCAAGAGACCCAGTACTTC.

The chain has TRBV5-4 and TRBJ2-3; 11 bases match TRBD2. The CDR3 totals 19 residues. Germline-derived CDR1 and CDR2 are SGHNT and YYREEE (reference sequence). V trimming: 1 base; J trimming: 0 bases; junction bases outside the gene matches: 10. The DNA for the CDR3 is TGTGCCAGCAGCTTGATCCTAGCGGGAGGCGGAGGAAGCACAGATACGCAGTATTTT. Amino acid sequence: CASSLILAGGGGSTDTQYF.

The V and J genes are TRBV5-1 and TRBJ2-3, with 7 bases lining up with TRBD1. The germline V gene encodes CDR1 SGHRS and CDR2 YFSETQ. V was pared by 2 bases and J by 3 bases, with 9 bases of the junction left unmatched. CDR3 length: 16 amino acids. CDR3 DNA sequence: TGCGCCAGCAGCTTTTTCGGCCAGGGGGAAACAGATACGCAGTATTTT. Translated: CASSFFGQGETDTQYF.

The rearrangement uses TRBV28 and TRBJ2-5; possible D gene TRBD2, 5 bases. Per the germline V gene, CDR1 is MDHEN and CDR2 is SYDVKM. V gave up 3 bases and J gave up 8 bases, with 13 bases separating them. There are 13 residues in the CDR3. The chain's CDR3 is CASSLFSRGTQYF. DNA for the CDR3: TGTGCCAGCAGTTTGTTCTCCCGGGGAACCCAGTACTTC. Together with reference TRBV28 and TRBJ2-5, the CDR3 gives the full variable domain: DVKVTQSSRYLVKRTGEKVFLECVQDMDHENMFWYRQDPGLGLRLIYFSYDVKMKEKGDIPEGYSVSREKKERFSLILESASTNQTSMYLCASSLFSRGTQYFGPGTRLLVL.

V is TRBV29-1 and J is TRBJ2-5, with 12 nucleotides matching TRBD2. The CDR3 length is 17 residues. V lost 0 bases and J lost 5; bases outside the gene matches: 10. The V gene's germline CDR1 is SQVTM and CDR2 ANQGSEA. Here the CDR3 reads CSVEDPQTSGSYETQYF. CDR3 coding DNA: TGCAGCGTTGAAGATCCGCAGACTAGCGGGAGTTATGAGACCCAGTACTTC.

In its sample, this clone was seen a few times. Other DNA sequences from this sample encode an identical CDR3 as well. The genes are TRBV30 and TRBJ1-1; D remains unclear. Per germline, CDR1 GTSNPN and CDR2 SVGIG (reference sequence). This CDR3 has 12 residues. Trimming took off 8 bases at V and 1 base at J, with 11 bases between the two ends. The CDR3 spells CAGGRGNTEAFF. DNA for the CDR3: TGTGCCGGAGGACGGGGGAACACTGAAGCTTTCTTT.

The table lists this clone with a few counts. The CDR3 here is CASSLAQGPYEQYF. In nucleotides, the CDR3 is TGTGCCAGCAGCTTAGCTCAGGGTCCCTACGAGCAGTACTTC. The chain couples TRBV7-9 to TRBJ2-7; D possibly corresponds to TRBD1 (5 bases). V was shortened by 0 bases and J by 2 bases, with 8 bases between the two germline ends. The germline CDR1 and CDR2 sequences are SEHNR and FQNEAQ (reference sequence). The CDR3 has 14 amino acids.

V gene TRBV9 combines with J gene TRBJ2-5; D is possibly TRBD2 (7 bases). The V end lost 2 bases, the J end lost 5 bases, and 13 bases lay between the germline ends. This CDR3 comprises 14 residues. Germline V lookup: CDR1 SGDLS, CDR2 YYNGEE. CDR3 region: CASSVQGGGETQYF. The CDR3 DNA is TGTGCCAGCAGCGTCCAGGGAGGGGGGGAGACCCAGTACTTC.

This chain links TRBV4-2 with TRBJ1-1; D perhaps matches TRBD1 (5 bases). The V gene lost 7 bases and the J gene lost 1 base, with 10 bases spanning the gap. The CDR3 length is 13 residues. The germline V gene has CDR1 LGHNA and CDR2 YNFKEQ. The CDR3 here is CASTYTGNTEAFF. The CDR3 bases are TGTGCCAGCACCTACACAGGGAACACTGAAGCTTTCTTT.

This sequence joins TRBV4-2 and TRBJ2-5; TRBD2 matches at 7 bases. The germline V gene has CDR1 LGHNA and CDR2 YNFKEQ. The CDR3 is 18 amino acids. J was trimmed by 5 bases and V by 0 bases; bases with no gene match: 15. The CDR3 loop reads CASSQETVAVGAGETQYF. The CDR3 bases are TGTGCCAGCAGCCAAGAGACCGTAGCTGTGGGAGCGGGGGAGACCCAGTACTTC.

Points on this clone: At one end the junction does not follow the germline gene, possibly because of a read error. The chain joins TRBV19 to TRBJ1-3; D is uncertain. The length of the CDR3 is 16 residues. Germline values: CDR1 LNHDA, CDR2 SQIVND (reference sequence). For the CDR3, the DNA is TGTGCCAGTAGTATAGACTCTCCGGGGATCTCACCGTCGATGGATTTT. Protein sequence: CASSIDSPGISPSMDF.

This clone has a handful of counts. The J gene is TRBJ2-3, the V gene TRBV1; the D call of TRBD2 is as the table states it, not checked on the DNA. TRBV1 represents a pseudogene. The CDR3 is 16 amino acids. The CDR3 is CTSSPGLAGGSDTQYF. DNA for the CDR3: TGCACCAGCAGCCCGGGACTAGCGGGAGGGTCAGATACGCAGTATTTT.

The V call is TRBV4-2, the J call TRBJ2-7, with 10 bases that match TRBD2. The CDR3 covers 16 residues. With 1 base clipped from V and 6 bases from J, the junction kept 9 bases outside the gene matches. Germline assignment: CDR1 LGHNA and CDR2 YNFKEQ. CDR3 coding DNA: TGTGCCAGCAGCCAAGTCTCCGGGACTAGCGTGCCCGAGCAGTACTTC. Translated, it gives CASSQVSGTSVPEQYF.

The chain joins TRBV6-5 to TRBJ2-5; 7 bases map to TRBD2. After removal of 4 bases from V and 6 bases from J, the junction contained 8 bases not matched to a gene. This CDR3 is 14 amino acids long. Per germline, CDR1 MNHEY and CDR2 SVGAGI. Here the CDR3 DNA reads TGTGCCAGCAGTTCCTCTGGGAGCGGGAAGACCCAGTACTTC. This codes for CASSSSGSGKTQYF.

This clone was detected a few times. The genes are TRBV5-1 and TRBJ2-1, with TRBD2 matching over 13 bases. Germline V gene sequence: CDR1 SGHRS, CDR2 YFSETQ. The junction had 2 bases not matched to a gene; V was cut back by 2 bases and J by 3 bases. The CDR3 consists of 16 residues. The chain's CDR3 is CASSLRTSGSYNEQFF. The CDR3 coding sequence is TGCGCCAGCAGCTTAAGGACTAGCGGGAGCTACAATGAGCAGTTCTTC.

As to this clone: Other nucleotide sequences in the sample specify the same CDR3. CDR3 nucleotides: TGTGCCAGCAGCCCGGGACAGGGGACAGATACGCAGTATTTT. It encodes CASSPGQGTDTQYF. The gene calls are TRBV7-9 and TRBJ2-3, with 10 bases aligning to TRBD1. The V segment lost 5 bases and the J segment 3 bases; nucleotides outside the gene matches: 2. The CDR3 sequence is 14 residues long. From germline, CDR1 is SEHNR and CDR2 FQNEAQ (reference sequence).

This chain connects TRBV9 to TRBJ2-1; tentatively, D is TRBD2 (5 bases). The V end was cut by 2 bases, the J end by 4 bases, with 13 bases between. CDR3 size: 15 residues. CDR1 and CDR2 (germline): SGDLS, YYNGEE. The CDR3 sequence is CASSVSSGRYNEQFF. The CDR3 bases are TGTGCCAGCAGCGTTTCCAGCGGCCGTTACAATGAGCAGTTCTTC. The whole variable domain, remainder taken from reference TRBV9 and TRBJ2-1, is DSGVTQTPKHLITATGQRVTLRCSPRSGDLSVYWYQQSLDQGLQFLIQYYNGEERAKGNILERFSAQQFPDLHSELNLSSLELGDSALYFCASSVSSGRYNEQFFGPGTRLTVL.

V gene TRBV18 combines with J gene TRBJ1-5; D ambiguous. CDR1 and CDR2 from the germline V gene are KGHSH and LQKENI. V was trimmed by 4 bases and J by 3 bases, leaving 10 bases between them. This CDR3 is 14 amino acids long. The CDR3 region is CASSHDTANQPQHF. CDR3 DNA sequence: TGTGCCAGCTCACATGACACCGCCAATCAGCCCCAGCATTTT.

This rearrangement joins TRBV19 to TRBJ2-7; 8 nucleotides line up with TRBD2. The V and J ends lost 0 bases and 2 bases, in that order; junction bases with no gene match: 3. Germline V lookup: CDR1 LNHDA, CDR2 SQIVND (reference sequence). There are 15 residues in the CDR3. Here the CDR3 reads CASSIELAVTYEQYF. Here the CDR3 DNA reads TGTGCCAGTAGTATAGAACTAGCGGTAACCTACGAGCAGTACTTC.

The V gene is TRBV18, the J gene TRBJ2-1; 7 bases agree with TRBD2. V was pared by 0 bases and J by 2 bases, with 1 base of the junction left unmatched. Germline CDR1 is KGHSH and CDR2 is LQKENI. The CDR3 length is 15 residues. For the CDR3, the DNA is TGTGCCAGCTCACCACCGCTAGCGGCCTACAATGAGCAGTTCTTC. Encoded protein: CASSPPLAAYNEQFF.

The CDR3 sequence: CSVTTGGGYTF. CDR3 nucleotide sequence: TGCAGCGTCACGACAGGCGGTGGCTACACCTTC. The rearrangement links TRBV29-1 to TRBJ1-2, with a tentative D call TRBD1 (6 bases). Deletions cut 6 bases from V and 7 bases from J, with 12 bases between. Germline V gene lookup returns CDR1 SQVTM and CDR2 ANQGSEA. CDR3 length: 11 amino acids.

This chain links TRBV30 with TRBJ2-3; 7 bases are shared with TRBD2. Per the germline V gene, CDR1 is GTSNPN and CDR2 is SVGIG (reference sequence). The CDR3 totals 13 residues. J gave up 4 bases and V 5 bases, and 6 bases lay outside the gene matches. The CDR3 region has the DNA TGTGCCTGGGGACTAGGCGCCCCAGATACGCAGTATTTT. It yields the protein CAWGLGAPDTQYF.